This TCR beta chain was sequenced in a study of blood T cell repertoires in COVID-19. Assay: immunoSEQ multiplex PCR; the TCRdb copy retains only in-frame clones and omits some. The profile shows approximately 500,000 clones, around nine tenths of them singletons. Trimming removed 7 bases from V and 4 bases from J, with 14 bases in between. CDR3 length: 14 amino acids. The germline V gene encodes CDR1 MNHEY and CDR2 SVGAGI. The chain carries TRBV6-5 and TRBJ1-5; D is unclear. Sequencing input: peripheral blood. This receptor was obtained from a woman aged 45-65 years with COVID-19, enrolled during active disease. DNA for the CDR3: TGTGCCAGCAACCGGGCGGGCGAGAATCAGCCCCAGCATTTT. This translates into CASNRAGENQPQHF.